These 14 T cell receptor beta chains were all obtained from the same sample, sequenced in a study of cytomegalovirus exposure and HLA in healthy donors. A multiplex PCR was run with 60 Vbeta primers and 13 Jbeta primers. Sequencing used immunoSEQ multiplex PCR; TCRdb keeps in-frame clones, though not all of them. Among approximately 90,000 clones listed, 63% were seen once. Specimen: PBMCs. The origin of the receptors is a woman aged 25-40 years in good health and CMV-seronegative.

The CDR3 DNA sequence: TGTGCCAGTAGTACTCTCGGAGCTAACTATGGCTACACCTTC. Encoded protein: CASSTLGANYGYTF. The chain is built from TRBV19 and TRBJ1-2; unclear D gene. The germline V gene encodes CDR1 LNHDA and CDR2 SQIVND (reference sequence). Trimming removed 4 bases at V and 0 bases at J, with 9 bases between. This CDR3 spans 14 amino acids.

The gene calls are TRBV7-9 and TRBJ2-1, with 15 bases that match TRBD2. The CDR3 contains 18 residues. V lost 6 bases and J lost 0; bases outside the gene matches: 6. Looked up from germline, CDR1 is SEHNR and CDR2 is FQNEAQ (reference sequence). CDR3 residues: CASRPGTSGRSSYNEQFF. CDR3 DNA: TGTGCCAGCAGACCCGGGACTAGCGGGAGGAGCTCCTACAATGAGCAGTTCTTC. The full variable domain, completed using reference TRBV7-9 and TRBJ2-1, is DTGVSQNPRHKITKRGQNVTFRCDPISEHNRLYWYRQTLGQGPEFLTYFQNEAQLEKSRLLSDRFSAERPKGSFSTLEIQRTEQGDSAMYLCASRPGTSGRSSYNEQFFGPGTRLTVL.

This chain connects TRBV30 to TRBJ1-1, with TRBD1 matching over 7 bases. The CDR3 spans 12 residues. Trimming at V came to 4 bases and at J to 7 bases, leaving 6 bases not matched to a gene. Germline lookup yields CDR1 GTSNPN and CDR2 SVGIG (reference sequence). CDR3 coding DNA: TGTGCCTGGAACAGGGGTAGTGATGAAGCTTTCTTT. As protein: CAWNRGSDEAFF.

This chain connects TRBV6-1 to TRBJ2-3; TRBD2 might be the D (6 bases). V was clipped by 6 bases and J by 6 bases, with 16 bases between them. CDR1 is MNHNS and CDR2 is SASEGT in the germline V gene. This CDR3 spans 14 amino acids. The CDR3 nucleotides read TGTGCCAGCAGAACGGGAGCCCCGCGTGATACGCAGTATTTT. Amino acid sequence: CASRTGAPRDTQYF.

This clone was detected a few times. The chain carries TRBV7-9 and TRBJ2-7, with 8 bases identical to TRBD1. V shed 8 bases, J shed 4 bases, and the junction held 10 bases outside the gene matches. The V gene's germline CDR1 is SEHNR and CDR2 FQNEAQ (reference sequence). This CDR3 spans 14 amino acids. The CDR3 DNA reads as TGTGCCAGCGGTGGGCAGGGGGCTTCTTACGAGCAGTACTTC. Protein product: CASGGQGASYEQYF.

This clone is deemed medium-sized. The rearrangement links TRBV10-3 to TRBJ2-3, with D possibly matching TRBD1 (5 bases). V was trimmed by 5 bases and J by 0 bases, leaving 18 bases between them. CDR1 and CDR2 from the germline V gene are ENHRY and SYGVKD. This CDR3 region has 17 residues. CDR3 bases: TGTGCCATCAGTCCACAAAGCCCGACAGTGAGCACAGATACGCAGTATTTT. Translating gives CAISPQSPTVSTDTQYF.

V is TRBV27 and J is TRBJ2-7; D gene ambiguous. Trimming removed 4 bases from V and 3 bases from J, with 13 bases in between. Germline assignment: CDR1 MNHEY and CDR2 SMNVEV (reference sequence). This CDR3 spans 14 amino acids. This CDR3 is CASSSWLAIYEQYF. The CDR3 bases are TGTGCCAGCAGTTCGTGGCTGGCCATCTACGAGCAGTACTTC.

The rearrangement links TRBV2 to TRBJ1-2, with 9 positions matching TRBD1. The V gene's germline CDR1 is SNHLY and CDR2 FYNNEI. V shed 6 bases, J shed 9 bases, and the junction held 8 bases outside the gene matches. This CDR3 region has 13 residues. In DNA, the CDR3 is TGTGCCAGCAGGGGGACAGGGAAAGAAAGCTACACCTTC. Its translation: CASRGTGKESYTF. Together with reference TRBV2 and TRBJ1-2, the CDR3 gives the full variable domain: EPEVTQTPSHQVTQMGQEVILRCVPISNHLYFYWYRQILGQKVEFLVSFYNNEISEKSEIFDDQFSVERPDGSNFTLKIRSTKLEDSAMYFCASRGTGKESYTFGSGTRLTVV.

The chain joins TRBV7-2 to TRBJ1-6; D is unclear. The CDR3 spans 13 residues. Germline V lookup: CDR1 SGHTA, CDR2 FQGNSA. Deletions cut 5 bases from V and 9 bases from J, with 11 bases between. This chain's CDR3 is CASSPGLVSPLHF. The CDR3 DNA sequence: TGTGCCAGCAGCCCCGGGTTGGTTTCACCCCTCCACTTT.

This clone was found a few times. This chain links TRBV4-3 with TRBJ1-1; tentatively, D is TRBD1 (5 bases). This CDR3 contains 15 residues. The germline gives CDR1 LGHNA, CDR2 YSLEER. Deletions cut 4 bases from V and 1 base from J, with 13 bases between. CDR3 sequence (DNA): TGCGCCAGCAGCCCCAAGGGGTACACGAACACTGAAGCTTTCTTT. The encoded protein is CASSPKGYTNTEAFF.

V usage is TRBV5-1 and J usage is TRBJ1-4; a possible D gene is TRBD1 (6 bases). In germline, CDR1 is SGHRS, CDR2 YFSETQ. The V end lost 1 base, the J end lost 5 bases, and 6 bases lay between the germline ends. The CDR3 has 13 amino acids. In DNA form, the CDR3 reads TGCGCCAGCAGCTTGAGGGGGAATGAAAAACTGTTTTTT. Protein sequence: CASSLRGNEKLFF.

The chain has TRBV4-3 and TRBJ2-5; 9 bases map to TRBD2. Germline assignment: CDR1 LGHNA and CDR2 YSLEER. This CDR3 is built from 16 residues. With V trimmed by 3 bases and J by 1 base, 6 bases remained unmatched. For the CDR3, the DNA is TGCGCCAGCAGCCACTTCCGGACTAGCGCCCAAGAGACCCAGTACTTC. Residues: CASSHFRTSAQETQYF.

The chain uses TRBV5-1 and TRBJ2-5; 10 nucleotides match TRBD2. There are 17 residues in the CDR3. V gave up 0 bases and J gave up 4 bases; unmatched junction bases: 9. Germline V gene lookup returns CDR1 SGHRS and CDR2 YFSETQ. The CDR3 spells CASSLGPLAGTPETQYF. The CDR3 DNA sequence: TGCGCCAGCAGCTTGGGCCCACTAGCGGGGACCCCAGAGACCCAGTACTTC. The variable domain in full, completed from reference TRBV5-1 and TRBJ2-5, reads KAGVTQTPRYLIKTRGQQVTLSCSPISGHRSVSWYQQTPGQGLQFLFEYFSETQRNKGNFPGRFSGRQFSNSRSEMNVSTLELGDSALYLCASSLGPLAGTPETQYFGPGTRLLVL.

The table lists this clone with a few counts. The CDR3 region has the DNA TGTGCCAGCATTAAACAGGGGATAGACGCTGAAGCTTTCTTT. Translating gives CASIKQGIDAEAFF. This chain connects TRBV27 to TRBJ1-1; 7 bases fit TRBD1. CDR1 is MNHEY, CDR2 SMNVEV, per germline (reference sequence). This CDR3 has 14 amino acids. The V segment lost 7 bases and the J segment 6 bases; nucleotides outside the gene matches: 11.